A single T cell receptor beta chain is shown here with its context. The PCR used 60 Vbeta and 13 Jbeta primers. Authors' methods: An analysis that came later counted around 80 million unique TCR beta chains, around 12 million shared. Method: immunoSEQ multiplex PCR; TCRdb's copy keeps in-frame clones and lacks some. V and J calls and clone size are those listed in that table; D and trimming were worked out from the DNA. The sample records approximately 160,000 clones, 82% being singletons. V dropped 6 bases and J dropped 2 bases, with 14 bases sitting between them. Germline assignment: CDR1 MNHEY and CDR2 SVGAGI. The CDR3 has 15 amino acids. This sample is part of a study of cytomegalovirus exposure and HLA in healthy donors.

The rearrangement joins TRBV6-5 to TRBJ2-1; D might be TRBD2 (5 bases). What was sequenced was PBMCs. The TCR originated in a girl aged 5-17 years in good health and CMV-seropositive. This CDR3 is CASSRGSATYNEQFF. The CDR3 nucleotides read TGTGCCAGCAGCCGGGGATCGGCCACCTACAATGAGCAGTTCTTC.